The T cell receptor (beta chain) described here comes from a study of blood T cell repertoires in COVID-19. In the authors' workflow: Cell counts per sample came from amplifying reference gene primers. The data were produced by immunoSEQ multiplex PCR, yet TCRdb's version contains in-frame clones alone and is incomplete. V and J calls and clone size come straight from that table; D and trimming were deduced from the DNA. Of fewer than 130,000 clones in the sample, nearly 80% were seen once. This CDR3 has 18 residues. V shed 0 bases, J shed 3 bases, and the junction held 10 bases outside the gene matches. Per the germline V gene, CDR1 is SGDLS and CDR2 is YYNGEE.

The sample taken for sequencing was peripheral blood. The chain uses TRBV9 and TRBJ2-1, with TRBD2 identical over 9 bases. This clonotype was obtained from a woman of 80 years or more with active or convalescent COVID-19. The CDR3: CASSVGRAEREDYNEQFF. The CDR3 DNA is TGTGCCAGCAGCGTAGGACGAGCGGAGCGGGAGGACTACAATGAGCAGTTCTTC.